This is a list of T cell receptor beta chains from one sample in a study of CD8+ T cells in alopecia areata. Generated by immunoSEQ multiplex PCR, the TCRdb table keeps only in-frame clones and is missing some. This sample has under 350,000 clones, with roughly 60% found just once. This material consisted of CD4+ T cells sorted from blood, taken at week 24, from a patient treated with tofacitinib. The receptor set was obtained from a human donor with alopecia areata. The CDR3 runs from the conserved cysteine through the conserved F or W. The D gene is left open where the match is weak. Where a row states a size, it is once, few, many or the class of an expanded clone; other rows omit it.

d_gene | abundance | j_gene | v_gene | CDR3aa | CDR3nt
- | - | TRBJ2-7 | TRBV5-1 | CASSSTGNPSYEQYF | TGCGCCAGCAGCTCCACCGGGAATCCTTCCTACGAGCAGTACTTC
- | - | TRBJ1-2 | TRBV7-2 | CASSLDGAGDGYTF | TGTGCCAGCAGCTTAGATGGTGCCGGGGATGGCTACACCTTC
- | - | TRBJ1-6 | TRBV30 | CAWSVRGESPLHF | TGTGCCTGGAGTGTACGGGGGGAGTCACCCCTCCACTTT
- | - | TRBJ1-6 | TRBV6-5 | CATSTGGSYNSPLHF | TGTGCCACCTCAACCGGGGGATCCTATAATTCACCCCTCCACTTT
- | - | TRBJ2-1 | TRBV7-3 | CASSFTGSEQFF | TGTGCCAGCAGCTTTACGGGCAGTGAGCAGTTCTTC
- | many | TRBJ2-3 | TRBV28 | CASSSPTGADHTQYF | TGTGCCAGCAGTTCCCCGACGGGGGCCGACCATACGCAGTATTTT
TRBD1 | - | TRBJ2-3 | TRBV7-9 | CASSFYRGPSPDTQYF | TGTGCCAGCAGCTTCTACAGGGGGCCAAGTCCGGATACGCAGTATTTT
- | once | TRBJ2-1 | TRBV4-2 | CASSQDPHGNEQFF | TGTGCCAGCAGCCAAGATCCACACGGCAATGAGCAGTTCTTC
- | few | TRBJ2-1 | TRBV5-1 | CASSLGMLLFF | TGCGCCAGCAGCTTGGGGATGCTGCTGTTCTTC
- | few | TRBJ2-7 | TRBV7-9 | CASSLKGNYEQYF | TGTGCCAGCAGCTTAAAGGGGAACTACGAGCAGTACTTC
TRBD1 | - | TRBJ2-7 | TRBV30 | CAWSGGQESLKQYF | TGTGCCTGGAGTGGTGGACAGGAGTCCTTGAAGCAGTACTTC
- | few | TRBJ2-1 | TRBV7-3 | CASSLNPIAAYNEQFF | TGTGCCAGCAGCTTGAACCCAATTGCGGCTTACAATGAGCAGTTCTTC
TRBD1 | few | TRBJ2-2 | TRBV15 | CATSREVGQGSTGELFF | TGTGCCACCAGCAGAGAAGTGGGACAGGGCAGCACCGGGGAGCTGTTTTTT
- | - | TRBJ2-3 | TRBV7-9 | CASSFTGPRWYF | TGTGCCAGCAGCTTTACGGGCCCGCGGTGGTATTTT
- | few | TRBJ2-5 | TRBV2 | CASIFSETQYF | TGTGCCAGCATTTTTTCCGAGACCCAGTACTTC
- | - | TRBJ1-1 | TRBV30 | CAWSRRNTEAFF | TGTGCCTGGAGTCGGAGAAACACTGAAGCTTTCTTT
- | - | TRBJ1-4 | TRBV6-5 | CASSYVGPDRGEKLFF | -
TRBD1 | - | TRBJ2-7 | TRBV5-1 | CASSLAPGQVSYEQYF | TGCGCCAGCAGCTTGGCCCCGGGACAGGTCTCCTACGAGCAGTACTTC
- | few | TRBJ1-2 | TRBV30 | CAWNPLLGSNYGYTF | TGTGCCTGGAACCCCCTGCTGGGTTCTAACTATGGCTACACCTTC
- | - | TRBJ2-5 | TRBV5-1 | CASSRGRNGETQYF | TGCGCCAGCAGCCGGGGGCGGAACGGAGAGACCCAGTACTTC
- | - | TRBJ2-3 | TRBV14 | CASSRMGDTQYF | TGTGCCAGCAGCCGCATGGGAGATACGCAGTATTTT
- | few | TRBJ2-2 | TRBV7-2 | CASSFASGNTGELFF | TGTGCCAGCAGCTTCGCAAGCGGGAACACCGGGGAGCTGTTTTTT
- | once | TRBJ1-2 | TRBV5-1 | CASSLEGGASYGYTF | TGCGCCAGCAGCTTGGAGGGGGGCGCGTCCTATGGCTACACCTTC
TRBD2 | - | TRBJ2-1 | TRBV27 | CASMRRGDYNEQFF | TGTGCCAGCATGAGGCGGGGGGACTACAATGAGCAGTTCTTC
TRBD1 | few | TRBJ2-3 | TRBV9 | CASSSQTGTVGDTQYF | TGTGCCAGCAGCTCACAGACAGGGACGGTGGGAGATACGCAGTATTTT
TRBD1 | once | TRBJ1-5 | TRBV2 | CASSDRTGNQPQHF | TGTGCCAGCAGTGACCGGACAGGGAATCAGCCCCAGCATTTT
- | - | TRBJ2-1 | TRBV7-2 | CASSFSGTRSVNNEQFF | TGTGCCAGCAGCTTTTCCGGGACACGGTCGGTAAACAATGAGCAGTTCTTC
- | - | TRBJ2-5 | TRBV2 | CASRYQETQYF | TGTGCCAGCCGGTACCAAGAGACCCAGTACTTC
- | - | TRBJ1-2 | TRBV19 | CASSEARYGYTF | TGTGCCAGTTCCGAGGCCCGTTATGGCTACACCTTC
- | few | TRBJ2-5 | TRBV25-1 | CASSELGAGARSQETQYF | TGTGCCAGCAGTGAATTAGGGGCAGGTGCTCGCTCCCAAGAGACCCAGTACTTC
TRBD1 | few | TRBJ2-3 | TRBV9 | CASTKRGQTTDTQYF | TGTGCCAGCACCAAAAGGGGGCAGACCACAGATACGCAGTATTTT
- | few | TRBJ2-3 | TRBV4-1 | CASSRGGRTDTQYF | TGCGCCAGCAGCCGGGGGGGCCGAACAGATACGCAGTATTTT
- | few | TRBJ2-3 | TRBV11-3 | CASSLQVPTDTQYF | TGTGCCAGCAGCTTACAGGTCCCCACAGATACGCAGTATTTT
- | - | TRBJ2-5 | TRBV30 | CAWSTMGETQYF | TGTGCCTGGAGTACCATGGGGGAGACCCAGTACTTC
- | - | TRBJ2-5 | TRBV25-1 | CASSAWREETQYF | TGTGCCAGCAGTGCCTGGAGGGAAGAGACCCAGTACTTC
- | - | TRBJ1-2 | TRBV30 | CAWSVPNSGGNYGYTF | TGTGCCTGGAGTGTACCCAATTCGGGGGGCAACTATGGCTACACCTTC
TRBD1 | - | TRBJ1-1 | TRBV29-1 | CTGGEEWAEAFF | TGCACAGGGGGCGAAGAGTGGGCTGAAGCTTTCTTT
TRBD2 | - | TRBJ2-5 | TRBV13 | CASSPAGLGQETQYF | TGTGCCAGCAGCCCAGCGGGACTAGGACAAGAGACCCAGTACTTC
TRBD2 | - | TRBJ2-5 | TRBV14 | CASSQSTSKKTQYF | TGTGCCAGCAGCCAATCGACTAGCAAGAAGACCCAGTACTTC
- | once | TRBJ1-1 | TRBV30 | CAWRGGLNTEAFF | TGTGCCTGGAGGGGTGGACTGAACACTGAAGCTTTCTTT
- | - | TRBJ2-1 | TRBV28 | CASSPQLGTHNEQFF | TGTGCCAGCAGTCCGCAACTAGGGACGCACAATGAGCAGTTCTTC